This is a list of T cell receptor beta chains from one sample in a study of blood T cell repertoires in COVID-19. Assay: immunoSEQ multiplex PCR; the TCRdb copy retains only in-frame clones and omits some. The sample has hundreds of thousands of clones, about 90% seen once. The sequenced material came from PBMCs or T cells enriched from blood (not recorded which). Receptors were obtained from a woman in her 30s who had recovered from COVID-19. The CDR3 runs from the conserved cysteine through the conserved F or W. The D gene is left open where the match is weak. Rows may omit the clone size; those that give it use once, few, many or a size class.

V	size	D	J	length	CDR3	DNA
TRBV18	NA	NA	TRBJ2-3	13	CASSPGNTDTQYF	TGTGCCAGCTCACCCGGGAACACAGATACGCAGTATTTT
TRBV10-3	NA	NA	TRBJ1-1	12	CAISVTDAEAFF	TGTGCCATCAGTGTGACAGACGCTGAAGCTTTCTTT
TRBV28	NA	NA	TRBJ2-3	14	CASSLRNQGYTQYF	TGTGCCAGCAGTTTGCGTAACCAGGGATATACGCAGTATTTT
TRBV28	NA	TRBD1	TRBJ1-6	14	CASSYGTVNSPLHF	TGTGCCAGCAGTTATGGGACAGTTAATTCACCCCTCCACTTT
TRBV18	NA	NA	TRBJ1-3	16	CASSLAGGAPGNTIYF	TGTGCCAGCTCCCTCGCGGGGGGCGCGCCTGGAAACACCATATATTTT
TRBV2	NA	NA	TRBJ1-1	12	CASNQGWAEAFF	TGTGCCAGCAACCAGGGTTGGGCTGAAGCTTTCTTT
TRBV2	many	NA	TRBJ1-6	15	CASTRRETRDSPLHF	TGTGCCAGCACTCGTCGGGAGACAAGGGATTCACCCCTCCACTTT
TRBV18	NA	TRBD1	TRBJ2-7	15	CASSPPAGGGYEQYF	TGTGCCAGCTCACCACCGGCAGGGGGCGGGTACGAGCAGTACTTC
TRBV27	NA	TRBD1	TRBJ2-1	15	CASNGLDRVKNEQFF	TGTGCCAGCAATGGCCTCGACAGGGTAAAAAATGAGCAGTTCTTC
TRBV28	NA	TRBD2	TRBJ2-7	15	CASSSSSGRFYEQYF	TGTGCCAGCAGCTCCTCTAGCGGGAGGTTTTACGAGCAGTACTTC
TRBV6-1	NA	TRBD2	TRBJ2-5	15	CASSEALAVQETQYF	TGTGCCAGCAGTGAAGCTCTAGCGGTTCAAGAGACCCAGTACTTC
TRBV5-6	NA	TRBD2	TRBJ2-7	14	CASSPGGLVGEQYF	TGTGCCAGCAGCCCTGGGGGACTAGTGGGCGAGCAGTACTTC
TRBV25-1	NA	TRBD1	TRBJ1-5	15	CASSESGTGAQPQHF	TGTGCCAGCAGTGAATCTGGGACAGGGGCTCAGCCCCAGCATTTT
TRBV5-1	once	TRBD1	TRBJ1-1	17	CASSGGQGARLTTEAFF	TGCGCCAGCAGCGGCGGACAGGGGGCGAGGTTAACCACTGAAGCTTTCTTT
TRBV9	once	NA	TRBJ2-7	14	CASSVGAGLYEQYF	TGTGCCAGCAGCGTAGGAGCGGGCCTCTACGAGCAGTACTTC
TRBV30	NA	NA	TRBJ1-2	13	CAWSVGGAYGYTF	TGTGCCTGGAGTGTTGGGGGGGCATATGGCTACACCTTC
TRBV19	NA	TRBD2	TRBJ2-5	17	CATSELAGGYRQETQYF	TGTGCCACGTCCGAACTAGCGGGGGGTTACCGACAAGAGACCCAGTACTTC
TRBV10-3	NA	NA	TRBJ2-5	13	CAISDRERETQYF	TGTGCCATCAGTGACCGGGAGAGGGAGACCCAGTACTTC
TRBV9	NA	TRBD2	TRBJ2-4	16	CASSSSSGRAPNIQYF	TGTGCCAGCAGCTCCTCTAGCGGGAGGGCCCCAAACATTCAGTACTTC
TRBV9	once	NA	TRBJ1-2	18	CASSVAWDSDSVNYGYTF	TGTGCCAGCAGCGTAGCCTGGGATTCGGACAGCGTAAACTATGGCTACACCTTC
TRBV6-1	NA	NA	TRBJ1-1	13	CASSEAGGTEAFF	TGTGCCAGCAGTGAGGCCGGGGGCACTGAAGCTTTCTTT
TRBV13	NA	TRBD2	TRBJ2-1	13	CASSLLAGDEQFF	TGTGCCAGCAGCCTGTTAGCGGGGGATGAGCAGTTCTTC
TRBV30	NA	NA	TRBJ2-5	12	CAWGTSQETQYF	TGTGCCTGGGGGACTTCCCAAGAGACCCAGTACTTC
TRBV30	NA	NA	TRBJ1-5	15	CAWSLGAVSNQPQHF	TGTGCCTGGAGTCTGGGGGCAGTCAGCAATCAGCCCCAGCATTTT
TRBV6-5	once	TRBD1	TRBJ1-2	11	CASSRDRGYTF	TGTGCCAGCTCCCGGGACAGGGGCTACACCTTC
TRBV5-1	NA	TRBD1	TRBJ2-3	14	CATRSGQGSDTQYF	TGCGCCACCCGGTCCGGACAGGGATCAGATACGCAGTATTTT
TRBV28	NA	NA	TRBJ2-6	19	CASSSSAGPYRSGANVLTF	TGTGCCAGCAGTTCGTCGGCAGGCCCTTATCGCTCTGGGGCCAACGTCCTGACTTTC
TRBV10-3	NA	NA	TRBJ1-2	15	CAISEGRGGTYGYTF	TGTGCCATCAGTGAGGGGAGGGGCGGCACCTATGGCTACACCTTC
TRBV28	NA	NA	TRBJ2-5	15	CASSLTGSGMETQYF	TGTGCCAGCAGTTTAACGGGGTCGGGGATGGAGACCCAGTACTTC
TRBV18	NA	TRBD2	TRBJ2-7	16	CASSPNVLAGGNEQYF	TGTGCCAGCTCACCAAACGTACTAGCGGGAGGGAACGAGCAGTACTTC